The present entry profiles one T cell receptor (beta chain) with its context. The data stem from a study of shared clonotypes between healthy human individuals. Trimming took 5 bases from V and 1 from J, leaving 10 bases between them. Per the germline V gene, CDR1 is SSHAT and CDR2 is FNYEAQ (reference sequence). CDR3 length: 14 residues. Assay used: immunoSEQ multiplex PCR; TCRdb lists only in-frame clones, some missing. The profile shows about 300,000 clones, less than 85% of them singletons. The chain has TRBV7-7 and TRBJ2-3; D possibly corresponds to TRBD1 (5 bases). This receptor was obtained from a man aged 25-45 years in good health. The source material was memory CD4+ T cells sorted from blood. Noted subset: CD45RA-negative fraction. The CDR3 is CASSPGSGTDTQYF. The CDR3 DNA reads TGTGCCAGCAGCCCAGGGTCCGGCACAGATACGCAGTATTTT.